The clone carrying this TCR beta chain was seen only a few times. What it binds is unknown. PCR used 60 Vbeta primers and 13 Jbeta primers. TCRdb keeps only in-frame clones here, not all; method: immunoSEQ multiplex PCR. The sample comprises 100,000 to 150,000 clones, about 10% of which are singletons, and about 4.6% rests with the top ten. The data originate from a study of cytomegalovirus exposure and HLA in healthy donors. Turning to the study itself: Of all 360 or so donors who were genotyped, roughly 83% belonged to the Caucasian-associated ancestry cluster.

Study results and limitations: Per a prior analysis, the majority of TCR beta V segments were productive roughly 87% or roughly 30% of the time. TCR beta chains numbering more than 150 were designated cytomegalovirus-associated. High specificity and sensitivity for cytomegalovirus status were reported for the classifier.

Germline assignment: CDR1 MNHEY and CDR2 SVGAGI. The CDR3 is 16 residues long. V was clipped by 4 bases and J by 0 bases; unmatched bases: 6. The source is a woman between 18 and 30 years old in good health and CMV-seropositive. The chain links TRBV6-5 to TRBJ1-1; 9 nucleotides line up with TRBD1. Sequencing was done on a sample of PBMCs. The CDR3 spells CASSSWTGAVNTEAFF. As DNA, the CDR3 is TGTGCCAGCAGTTCCTGGACAGGGGCCGTGAACACTGAAGCTTTCTTT.